A single sample gave rise to the 6 T cell receptor beta chains below, sequenced in a study of breast tumors, draining lymph nodes, adjacent tissues (dated by TCRdb to 2016 to 2017). Lymph node samples were obtained from the axillary draining lymph nodes of breast cancer patients. To prepare the library, multiplex PCR was applied. The sequencing machine was an Illumina HiSeq 2000. TCRdb ran its own pipeline on the public reads, namely fastp trimming at Q25 and MiXCR clone calling, and kept in-frame beta chains. Every entry covers one CDR3 protein and lists the most common genes and DNA from its rows. This sample lists 120,000 or so distinct CDR3 sequences; about 20% were detected once. The top ten constitute under 4.5% of the sample. Sequencing input: axillary lymph node tissue. These receptors all stem from a female donor with breast cancer. Some clones in this sample may be carry-over from other donors' samples.

There are many counts of this clonotype. This rearrangement joins TRBV12-3 or TRBV12-4 to TRBJ2-2; perhaps TRBD2 as D (5 bases). The CDR3 consists of 13 residues. Trimming removed 3 bases at V and 7 bases at J, with 9 bases between. The CDR3 nucleotides are TGTGCCAGCAGTTTTTCTAGCATCGGGGAGCTGTTTTTT. Its protein is CASSFSSIGELFF.

Note on this clonotype: A read error may explain this, as a much larger clone is one base away. The V and J genes are TRBV24-1 and TRBJ2-2; D unclear. The CDR3 contains 11 residues. Germline loops: CDR1 KGHDR, CDR2 SFDVKD. Trimming took 10 bases from V and 6 from J, leaving 8 bases between them. This chain's CDR3 is CATSNAGELFF. Here the CDR3 DNA reads TGTGCCACTTCTAACGCCGGGGAGCTGTTTTTT.

This clonotype has a count of ten or more. The chain recombines TRBV3-1 with TRBJ2-5, with D tentatively TRBD2 (7 bases). V lost 5 bases and J lost 5, with 18 bases in between. The CDR3 is 15 residues long. The V gene's germline CDR1 is LGHDT and CDR2 YNNKEL (reference sequence). CDR3 sequence (DNA): TGTGCCAGCAGCGGAGAAGGGGAGGGGGGGGAGACCCAGTACTTC. As protein: CASSGEGEGGETQYF.

This clonotype was seen repeatedly, ten times or more. The CDR3 is CASSLLAGAVYNEQFF. For the CDR3, the DNA is TGTGCCAGCAGCCTTCTAGCGGGGGCCGTATACAATGAGCAGTTCTTC. This chain links TRBV2 with TRBJ2-1; 10 bases are a match to TRBD2. CDR1 is SNHLY and CDR2 is FYNNEI in the germline V gene. Trimming removed 6 bases from V and 4 bases from J; junction bases left unmatched: 9. CDR3 length: 16 residues.

The rearrangement uses TRBV20-1 and TRBJ1-1, with D possibly TRBD1 on 5 matching bases. The CDR3 sequence is 13 residues long. Germline V gene lookup returns CDR1 DFQATT and CDR2 SNEGSKA (reference sequence). Trimming removed 6 bases at V and 1 base at J, with 12 bases between. CDR3 protein: CSAQTDRNTEAFF. The CDR3 nucleotides read TGCAGTGCGCAGACCGACAGGAACACTGAAGCTTTCTTT.

This clonotype was counted ten times or more. V is TRBV19 and J is TRBJ1-2, with 9 bases matching TRBD1. Germline values: CDR1 LNHDA, CDR2 SQIVND (reference sequence). V trimming: 5 bases; J trimming: 5 bases; junction bases outside the gene matches: 12. The CDR3 has 16 amino acids. The CDR3 DNA reads TGTGCCAGTAGTCCAAACACAGGGGGCGCATGGTATGGCTACACCTTC. As protein: CASSPNTGGAWYGYTF. Drawing the rest from reference TRBV19 and TRBJ1-2, the complete variable domain is DGGITQSPKYLFRKEGQNVTLSCEQNLNHDAMYWYRQDPGQGLRLIYYSQIVNDFQKGDIAEGYSVSREKKESFPLTVTSAQKNPTAFYLCASSPNTGGAWYGYTFGSGTRLTVV.